These 12 T cell receptor beta chains share one sample of origin, sequenced in a study of response to subunit inactivated influenza vaccine. TCRdb independently ran MiXCR on the RT-PCR reads; one entry per CDR3 protein. There are over 650,000 distinct CDR3 sequences in the sample; approximately 17% occur only once, and approximately 11% lies in the top ten. The source was PBMCs from blood, collected about 5 days after vaccination. These receptors all stem from a man between 50 and 59 years old who received an inactivated influenza vaccine.

This clonotype has a count of ten or more. This chain joins TRBV7-2 and TRBJ2-5, with TRBD1 matching 10 bases. This CDR3 has 13 amino acids. Germline CDR1 and CDR2: SGHTA and FQGNSA. V was pared by 5 bases and J by 4 bases, with 1 base of the junction left unmatched. CDR3 loop: CASSRDRGETQYF. DNA of the CDR3: TGTGCCAGCAGCCGGGACAGGGGAGAGACCCAGTACTTC.

The J gene is TRBJ2-4, the V gene TRBV7-2, with 8 bases matching TRBD2. The length of the CDR3 is 17 residues. Unmatched junction bases numbered 9, after V lost 5 bases and J lost 0 bases. Germline assignment: CDR1 SGHTA and CDR2 FQGNSA. DNA for the CDR3: TGTGCCAGCAGCCGGAGTAGCGGGGATTTAGCCAAAAACATTCAGTACTTC. Translation gives CASSRSSGDLAKNIQYF.

DNA of the CDR3: TGTGCCTGGGGGCCTGGACAGATAAATGAAAAACTGTTTTTT. Translating gives CAWGPGQINEKLFF. V is TRBV30 and J is TRBJ1-4, with TRBD1 as a possible D gene (6 bases). The CDR3 has 14 residues. The germline V and J ends were trimmed by 5 bases and 5 bases, with 15 bases remaining between them. Per germline, CDR1 GTSNPN and CDR2 SVGIG (reference sequence).

The chain carries TRBV4-2 and TRBJ1-6; D gene ambiguous. V was shortened by 3 bases and J by 7 bases, with 7 bases between the two germline ends. Germline V gene sequence: CDR1 LGHNA, CDR2 YNFKEQ. This CDR3 spans 13 amino acids. This CDR3 is CASSQGTNSPLHF. CDR3 in DNA: TGTGCCAGCAGCCAGGGAACAAATTCACCCCTCCACTTT.

This chain links TRBV7-2 with TRBJ2-1, with D hard to call. Deletions cut 1 base from V and 3 bases from J, with 10 bases between. CDR1 is SGHTA and CDR2 is FQGNSA in the germline V gene. This CDR3 contains 15 residues. The CDR3, as DNA: TGTGCCAGCAGCTTAGGGGCGCATTTCTACAATGAGCAGTTCTTC. This translates into CASSLGAHFYNEQFF.

There are a few counts of this clonotype. The gene calls are TRBV20-1 and TRBJ2-3; the match to TRBD1 covers 7 bases. This CDR3 has 17 residues. J was trimmed by 4 bases and V by 3 bases; bases with no gene match: 16. The germline CDR1 and CDR2 sequences are DFQATT and SNEGSKA (reference sequence). Here the CDR3 DNA reads TGCAGTGCTAGGGACGCCGGTCCGACAGGGTACCCAGATACGCAGTATTTT. Its translation is CSARDAGPTGYPDTQYF.

In its sample, this clonotype was seen a few times. The chain combines TRBV12-3 or TRBV12-4 with TRBJ2-1; TRBD2 aligns across 8 bases. CDR3 length: 14 residues. Germline trimming cut 3 bases from V and 8 bases from J; bases unmatched to any gene: 6. CDR3 region: CASSFTGGADEQFF. DNA for the CDR3: TGTGCCAGCAGTTTTACCGGGGGGGCCGATGAGCAGTTCTTC.

V is TRBV20-1 and J is TRBJ2-5; 8 nucleotides align to TRBD2. Trimming cost V 3 bases and J 4 bases; bases outside gene matches: 7. CDR1 is DFQATT, CDR2 SNEGSKA, per germline (reference sequence). This CDR3 is built from 14 residues. The CDR3 DNA follows: TGCAGTGCTAGGCCTCTAGCGGGTCCAGAGACCCAGTACTTC. The encoded protein is CSARPLAGPETQYF.

This clonotype has just a few counts. The chain employs TRBV6-1 and TRBJ1-1, with D perhaps TRBD1 (5 bases). Germline V lookup: CDR1 MNHNS, CDR2 SASEGT. The CDR3 runs to 14 residues. V gave up 6 bases and J gave up 6 bases, with 17 bases separating them. The CDR3 is CASSSRQIDAEAFF. The CDR3 DNA is TGTGCCAGCAGCTCCCGACAGATCGACGCTGAAGCTTTCTTT.

This clonotype has at least ten counts. The chain employs TRBV12-3 or TRBV12-4 and TRBJ1-4; D remains unclear. The V and J ends lost 5 bases and 4 bases respectively, with 8 bases between them. CDR3 length: 13 amino acids. The CDR3 region is CASSRTDNEKLFF. The CDR3 DNA follows: TGTGCCAGCAGTCGGACGGATAATGAAAAACTGTTTTTT.

On this clonotype itself: A read error may be the cause here, since a much bigger clone is one base away. The genes are TRBV12-3 or TRBV12-4 and TRBJ2-5, with D possibly TRBD2 on 5 matching bases. The length of the CDR3 is 14 residues. CDR3 protein: CASSSLEEQETEYF. The CDR3 region has the DNA TGTGCCAGCAGTTCCCTGGAGGAACAAGAGACCGAGTACTTC.

The chain recombines TRBV7-8 with TRBJ2-7, with 9 nucleotides matching TRBD2. From germline, CDR1 is SGHVS and CDR2 FQNEAQ. The CDR3 is 17 amino acids. Trimming at V came to 5 bases and at J to 4 bases, leaving 15 bases not matched to a gene. The CDR3 region is CASSLQRSSGSTYEQYF. CDR3 nucleotide sequence: TGTGCCAGCAGCCTCCAGCGGAGTAGCGGGAGTACATACGAGCAGTACTTC.